The rows below give T cell receptor beta chains drawn from one sample of a study of CD8+ T cells in alopecia areata. Profiled with immunoSEQ multiplex PCR; TCRdb holds only in-frame clones, not every one. The sample gives some 210,000 clones, just over 65% of which show up once; roughly 1.2% is in the top ten. The sequencing here drew on CD4+ T cells sorted from blood, taken at week 44, from a patient treated with tofacitinib. These receptors came from a human donor with alopecia areata. CDR3s include the opening cysteine and the closing phenylalanine or tryptophan.

j_call: TRBJ1-2; v_call: TRBV19; cdr3_aa: CASIAKGTFYGYTF
j_call: TRBJ2-2; v_call: TRBV7-7; cdr3_aa: CASSSELNEDTGELFF
j_call: TRBJ2-4; v_call: TRBV5-4; cdr3_aa: CASSGGTSGPLAKNIQYF
j_call: TRBJ1-1; v_call: TRBV7-2; cdr3_aa: CASSLAWNTEAFF
j_call: TRBJ2-6; v_call: TRBV6-5; cdr3_aa: CASSTDSGANVLTF
j_call: TRBJ1-1; v_call: TRBV4-3; cdr3_aa: CASSRAVNTEAFF
j_call: TRBJ2-3; v_call: TRBV5-1; cdr3_aa: CASKRDSGGDTQYF
j_call: TRBJ2-6; v_call: TRBV4-3; cdr3_aa: CASSQEGTVGAGANVLAF
j_call: TRBJ1-1; v_call: TRBV27; cdr3_aa: CASGRQSPMNTEAFF
j_call: TRBJ2-4; v_call: TRBV29-1; cdr3_aa: CSVTGHLAKNIQYF
j_call: TRBJ1-1; v_call: TRBV4-1; cdr3_aa: CASSRDRGRNTEAFF
j_call: TRBJ1-1; v_call: TRBV13; cdr3_aa: CASRTTGEAFF
j_call: TRBJ1-1; v_call: TRBV29-1; cdr3_aa: CSVAKQTNTEAFF
j_call: TRBJ1-2; v_call: TRBV6-5; cdr3_aa: CASSYHSLNYGYTF
j_call: TRBJ1-1; v_call: TRBV10-3; cdr3_aa: CAISVRQDNTEAFF
j_call: TRBJ2-7; v_call: TRBV29-1; cdr3_aa: CSVGGQEYNYEQYF
j_call: TRBJ1-2; v_call: TRBV5-6; cdr3_aa: CASTTPDRISNYGYTF
j_call: TRBJ2-7; v_call: TRBV7-2; cdr3_aa: CASSLGAGAQYF
j_call: TRBJ1-1; v_call: TRBV7-2; cdr3_aa: CASSFGGFQAFF
j_call: TRBJ1-2; v_call: TRBV4-1; cdr3_aa: CASSQVEGSGYTF
j_call: TRBJ2-2; v_call: TRBV7-2; cdr3_aa: CASSTQLAGSGELFF
j_call: TRBJ1-4; v_call: TRBV10-3; cdr3_aa: CAISDGTGSRKLFF
j_call: TRBJ2-7; v_call: TRBV29-1; cdr3_aa: CSVAGQGAYEQYF
j_call: TRBJ2-5; v_call: TRBV7-2; cdr3_aa: CASSLTGQGETQYF
j_call: TRBJ1-5; v_call: TRBV27; cdr3_aa: CASSLRDRNQPQHF
j_call: TRBJ1-5; v_call: TRBV6-5; cdr3_aa: CASSAKPGAGQPQHF
j_call: TRBJ2-7; v_call: TRBV5-6; cdr3_aa: CASSLDTFYEQYF
j_call: TRBJ2-4; v_call: TRBV5-1; cdr3_aa: CASSRTEAKNIQYF
j_call: TRBJ2-7; v_call: TRBV29-1; cdr3_aa: CSVADGHYEQYF
j_call: TRBJ2-3; v_call: TRBV29-1; cdr3_aa: CSVARTVSTDTQYF
j_call: TRBJ2-1; v_call: TRBV5-1; cdr3_aa: CASSLGGADNEQFF
j_call: TRBJ2-7; v_call: TRBV29-1; cdr3_aa: CSVVDFRDEQYF
j_call: TRBJ2-3; v_call: TRBV5-6; cdr3_aa: CASSWEGPSTDTQYF
j_call: TRBJ2-2; v_call: TRBV29-1; cdr3_aa: CSAIRAGAGGELFF
j_call: TRBJ2-6; v_call: TRBV10-3; cdr3_aa: CAIGPVEGDSGANVLTF
j_call: TRBJ1-6; v_call: TRBV4-3; cdr3_aa: CASSQDQGVVSPLHF
j_call: TRBJ1-3; v_call: TRBV2; cdr3_aa: CASSEHRTDSGNTIYF
j_call: TRBJ2-2; v_call: TRBV14; cdr3_aa: CASSQNEWTINGELFF
j_call: TRBJ1-2; v_call: TRBV30; cdr3_aa: CAWMGSYGYTF
j_call: TRBJ2-3; v_call: TRBV29-1; cdr3_aa: CSVITGGSADTQYF
j_call: TRBJ1-1; v_call: TRBV4-2; cdr3_aa: CASSQGSLNTEAFF
j_call: TRBJ2-1; v_call: TRBV7-3; cdr3_aa: CASSEDLSSYNEQFF
j_call: TRBJ1-1; v_call: TRBV30; cdr3_aa: CAWSVGRRNTEAFF
j_call: TRBJ2-6; v_call: TRBV28; cdr3_aa: CAINRPGQGASGANVLTF
j_call: TRBJ2-1; v_call: TRBV6-1; cdr3_aa: CASSSTSGVINEQFF
j_call: TRBJ2-1; v_call: TRBV5-1; cdr3_aa: CASSIAGTSRHNEQFF
j_call: TRBJ2-6; v_call: TRBV7-9; cdr3_aa: CASSPQEGSHSGANVLTF
j_call: TRBJ1-2; v_call: TRBV29-1; cdr3_aa: CSVGRGSNYGYTF
j_call: TRBJ1-1; v_call: TRBV2; cdr3_aa: CASRLIRDHGGGDTEAFF
j_call: TRBJ2-5; v_call: TRBV29-1; cdr3_aa: CSVDSGRGEETQYF
j_call: TRBJ2-3; v_call: TRBV15; cdr3_aa: CATSRETAGEGDTQYF
j_call: TRBJ2-1; v_call: TRBV11-2; cdr3_aa: CASSLGYNEQFF
j_call: TRBJ2-2; v_call: TRBV30; cdr3_aa: CAWSVLGRTGELFF
j_call: TRBJ2-7; v_call: TRBV5-1; cdr3_aa: CASSLAVGTGIYEQYF
j_call: TRBJ1-4; v_call: TRBV30; cdr3_aa: CAWSPGGNEKLFF